In its sample, the clone carrying this T cell receptor (beta chain) was seen a few times. The study recruited people aged roughly 18 to 95 years across about 25 US areas. This record belongs to a study of blood T cell repertoires in COVID-19. Authors' data handling: It was from reference gene primer amplification that nucleated cell counts were estimated. The method was immunoSEQ multiplex PCR; TCRdb's version includes in-frame clones alone and lacks a portion of them. From that table come the V and J calls and clone size; the DNA was used to work out D and trimming. This sample carries roughly 170,000 clones, roughly 84% of them seen once, and the ten largest clones take around 18%. Germline CDR1 is LNHDA and CDR2 is SQIVND (reference sequence). The length of the CDR3 is 15 residues. J was trimmed by 7 bases and V by 5 bases; bases with no gene match: 3.

The chain couples TRBV19 to TRBJ2-1; 15 bases line up with TRBD2. The clonotype originates from a man in his fifties or sixties who had recovered from COVID-19. The sequencing input was PBMCs or T cells enriched from blood (not recorded which). As DNA, the CDR3 is TGTGCCAGTAGTGTGGGACTAGCGGGGGGAAATGAGCAGTTCTTC. This encodes CASSVGLAGGNEQFF.